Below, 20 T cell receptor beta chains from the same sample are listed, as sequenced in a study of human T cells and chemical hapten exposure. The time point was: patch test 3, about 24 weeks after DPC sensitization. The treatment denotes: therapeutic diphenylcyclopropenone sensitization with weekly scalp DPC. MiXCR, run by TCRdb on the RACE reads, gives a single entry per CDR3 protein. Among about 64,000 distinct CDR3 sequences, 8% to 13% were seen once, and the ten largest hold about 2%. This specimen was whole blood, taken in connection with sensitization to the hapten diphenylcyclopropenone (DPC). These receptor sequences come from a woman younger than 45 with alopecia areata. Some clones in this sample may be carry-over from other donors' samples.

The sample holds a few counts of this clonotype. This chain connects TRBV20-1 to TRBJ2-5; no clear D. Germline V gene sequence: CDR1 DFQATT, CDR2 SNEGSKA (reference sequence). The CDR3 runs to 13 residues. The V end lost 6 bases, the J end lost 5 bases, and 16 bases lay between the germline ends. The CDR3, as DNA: TGCAGTGCGGAACCTCACGGCCCTGAGACCCAGTACTTC. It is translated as CSAEPHGPETQYF.

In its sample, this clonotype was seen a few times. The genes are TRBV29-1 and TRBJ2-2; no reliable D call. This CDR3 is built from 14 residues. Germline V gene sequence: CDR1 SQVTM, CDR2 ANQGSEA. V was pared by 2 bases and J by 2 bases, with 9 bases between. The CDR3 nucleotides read TGCAGCGTTGAAAGGGATGTAAACACCGGGGAGCTGTTTTTT. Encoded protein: CSVERDVNTGELFF.

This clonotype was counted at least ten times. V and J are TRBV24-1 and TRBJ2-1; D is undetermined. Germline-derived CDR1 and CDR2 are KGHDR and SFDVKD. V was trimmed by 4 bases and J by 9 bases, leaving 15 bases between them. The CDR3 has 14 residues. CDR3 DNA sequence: TGTGCCACCAGTGACCCCCCCGGGCAGACTGAGCAGTTCTTC. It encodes CATSDPPGQTEQFF.

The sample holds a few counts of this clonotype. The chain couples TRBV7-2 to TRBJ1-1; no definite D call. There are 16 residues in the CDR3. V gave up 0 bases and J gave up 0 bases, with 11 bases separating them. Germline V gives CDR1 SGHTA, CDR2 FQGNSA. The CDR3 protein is CASSLALWAMNTEAFF. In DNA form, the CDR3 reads TGTGCCAGCAGCTTAGCGTTGTGGGCCATGAACACTGAAGCTTTCTTT.

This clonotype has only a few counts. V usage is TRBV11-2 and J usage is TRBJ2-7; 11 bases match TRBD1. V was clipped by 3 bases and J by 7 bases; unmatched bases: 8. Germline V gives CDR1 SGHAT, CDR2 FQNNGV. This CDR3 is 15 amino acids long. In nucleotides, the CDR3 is TGTGCCAGCAGCTTCTTAATGGACAGGGGGCAAGAGCAGTACTTC. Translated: CASSFLMDRGQEQYF.

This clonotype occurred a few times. In DNA form, the CDR3 reads TGTGCCGCAACAAGCGGGACAGGGGTCACTAATGAAAAACTGTTTTTT. The encoded protein is CAATSGTGVTNEKLFF. The chain is built from TRBV6-6 and TRBJ1-4, with 10 bases that match TRBD1. CDR1 is MNHNY, CDR2 SVGAGI, per germline (reference sequence). The V gene end was trimmed by 11 bases and the J gene end by 2 bases; junction bases not matched to a gene: 11. The CDR3 contains 16 residues.

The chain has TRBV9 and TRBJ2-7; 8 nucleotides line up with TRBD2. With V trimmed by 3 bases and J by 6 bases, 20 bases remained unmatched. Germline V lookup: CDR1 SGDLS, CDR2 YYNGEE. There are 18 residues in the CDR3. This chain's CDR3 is CASSEGLAASDWSGEQYF. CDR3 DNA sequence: TGTGCCAGCAGCGAAGGACTAGCCGCGTCGGATTGGTCCGGCGAGCAGTACTTC.

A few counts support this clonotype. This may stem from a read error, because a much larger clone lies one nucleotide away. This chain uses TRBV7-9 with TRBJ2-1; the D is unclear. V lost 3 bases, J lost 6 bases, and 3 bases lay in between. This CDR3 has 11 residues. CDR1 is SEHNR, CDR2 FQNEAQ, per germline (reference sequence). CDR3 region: CASSFVNEQFF. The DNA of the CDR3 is TGTGCCAGCAGCTTTGTCAATGAGCAGTTCTTC.

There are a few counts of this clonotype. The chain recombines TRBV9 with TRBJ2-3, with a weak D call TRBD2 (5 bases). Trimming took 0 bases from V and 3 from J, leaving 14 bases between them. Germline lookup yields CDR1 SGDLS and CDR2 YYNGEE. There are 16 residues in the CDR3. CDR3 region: CASSVGKTRMTDTQYF. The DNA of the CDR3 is TGTGCCAGCAGCGTAGGCAAAACTAGGATGACAGATACGCAGTATTTT. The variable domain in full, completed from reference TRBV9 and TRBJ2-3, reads DSGVTQTPKHLITATGQRVTLRCSPRSGDLSVYWYQQSLDQGLQFLIQYYNGEERAKGNILERFSAQQFPDLHSELNLSSLELGDSALYFCASSVGKTRMTDTQYFGPGTRLTVL.

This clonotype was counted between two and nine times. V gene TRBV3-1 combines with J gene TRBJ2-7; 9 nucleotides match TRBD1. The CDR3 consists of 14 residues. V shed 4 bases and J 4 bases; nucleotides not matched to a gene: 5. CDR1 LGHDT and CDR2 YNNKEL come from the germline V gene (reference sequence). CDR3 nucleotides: TGTGCCAGCAGCCCCTGGGACAGGGTTTACGAGCAGTACTTC. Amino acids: CASSPWDRVYEQYF.

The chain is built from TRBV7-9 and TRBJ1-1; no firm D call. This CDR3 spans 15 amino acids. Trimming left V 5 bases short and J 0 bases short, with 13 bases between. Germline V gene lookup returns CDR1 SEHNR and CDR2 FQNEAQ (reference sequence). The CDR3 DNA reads TGTGCCAGCAGCCCGTACGGTGGGCTGAACACTGAAGCTTTCTTT. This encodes CASSPYGGLNTEAFF.

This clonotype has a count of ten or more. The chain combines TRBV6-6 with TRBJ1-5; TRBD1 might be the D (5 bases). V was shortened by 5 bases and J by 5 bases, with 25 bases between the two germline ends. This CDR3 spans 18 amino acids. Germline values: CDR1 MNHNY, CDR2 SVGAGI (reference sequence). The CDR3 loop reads CASSPTGLLAPADQPQHF. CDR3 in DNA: TGTGCCAGCAGTCCGACGGGACTCCTAGCCCCGGCGGATCAGCCCCAGCATTTT.

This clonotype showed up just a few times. CDR3 nucleotide sequence: TGTGCCAGCAGCTTTAGCGGGGGAAAGAGCGGGACCCAGTACTTC. Its protein is CASSFSGGKSGTQYF. The chain uses TRBV7-9 and TRBJ2-5, with 9 bases identical to TRBD2. CDR1 and CDR2 (germline): SEHNR, FQNEAQ (reference sequence). This CDR3 is built from 15 residues. V shed 3 bases, J shed 7 bases, and the junction held 9 bases outside the gene matches. The full variable domain, rest sourced from reference TRBV7-9 and TRBJ2-5, is DTGVSQNPRHKITKRGQNVTFRCDPISEHNRLYWYRQTLGQGPEFLTYFQNEAQLEKSRLLSDRFSAERPKGSFSTLEIQRTEQGDSAMYLCASSFSGGKSGTQYFGPGTRLLVL.

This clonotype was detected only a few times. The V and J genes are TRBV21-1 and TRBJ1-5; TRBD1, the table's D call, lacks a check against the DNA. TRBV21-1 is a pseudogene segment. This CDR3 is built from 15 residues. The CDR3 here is CASSLQGAANQPQHF. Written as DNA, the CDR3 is TGTGCCAGCAGCCTACAGGGGGCCGCGAATCAGCCCCAGCATTTT.

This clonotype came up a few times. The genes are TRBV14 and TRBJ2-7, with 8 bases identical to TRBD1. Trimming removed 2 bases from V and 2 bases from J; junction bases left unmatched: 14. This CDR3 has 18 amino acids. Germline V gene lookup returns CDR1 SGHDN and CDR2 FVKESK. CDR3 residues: CASSQHPRTGLAAYEQYF. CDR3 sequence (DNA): TGTGCCAGCAGCCAACACCCCCGGACAGGGTTGGCCGCCTACGAGCAGTACTTC. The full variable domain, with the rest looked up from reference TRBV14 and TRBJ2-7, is EAGVTQFPSHSVIEKGQTVTLRCDPISGHDNLYWYRRVMGKEIKFLLHFVKESKQDESGMPNNRFLAERTGGTYSTLKVQPAELEDSGVYFCASSQHPRTGLAAYEQYFGPGTRLTVT.

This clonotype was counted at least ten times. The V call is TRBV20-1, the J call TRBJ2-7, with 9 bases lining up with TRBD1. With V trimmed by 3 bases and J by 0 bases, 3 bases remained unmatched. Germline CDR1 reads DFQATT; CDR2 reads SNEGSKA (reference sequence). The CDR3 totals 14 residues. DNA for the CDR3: TGCAGTGCTAGGGACAGGGGTCGCTCCTACGAGCAGTACTTC. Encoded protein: CSARDRGRSYEQYF.

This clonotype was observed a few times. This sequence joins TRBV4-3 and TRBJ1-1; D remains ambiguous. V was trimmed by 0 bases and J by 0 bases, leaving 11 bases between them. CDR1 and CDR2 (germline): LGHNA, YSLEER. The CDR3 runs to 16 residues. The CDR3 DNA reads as TGCGCCAGCAGCCAAGAATCCGGGCGGTTGAACACTGAAGCTTTCTTT. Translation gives CASSQESGRLNTEAFF.

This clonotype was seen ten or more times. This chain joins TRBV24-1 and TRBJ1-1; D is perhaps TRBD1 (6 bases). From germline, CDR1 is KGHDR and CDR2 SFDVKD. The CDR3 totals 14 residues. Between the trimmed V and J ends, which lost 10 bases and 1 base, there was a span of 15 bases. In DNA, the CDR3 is TGTGCCACAAGCCCGGGGGGCCAGAACACTGAAGCTTTCTTT. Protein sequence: CATSPGGQNTEAFF.

For the CDR3, the DNA is TGCAGTGCTAGAGACTCGAAAGAACCACTCCAAGAGACCCAGTACTTC. It encodes CSARDSKEPLQETQYF. The chain carries TRBV20-1 and TRBJ2-5, with D unresolved. There are 16 residues in the CDR3. The germline gives CDR1 DFQATT, CDR2 SNEGSKA (reference sequence). The V end lost 0 bases, the J end lost 1 base, and 15 bases lay between the germline ends.

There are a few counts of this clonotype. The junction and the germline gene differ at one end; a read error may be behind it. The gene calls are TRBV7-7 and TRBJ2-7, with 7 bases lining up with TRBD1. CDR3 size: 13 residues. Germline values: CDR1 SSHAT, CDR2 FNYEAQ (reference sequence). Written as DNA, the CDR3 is TGTGCTAGCAGCTTAAACAGGGGTGGGGAGCAGTACTTC. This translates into CASSLNRGGEQYF.